The 7 T cell receptor beta chains in this list originate from one sample, sequenced in a study of blood T cell repertoires in COVID-19 (dated by TCRdb to about 2020). Library prep was done by the immunoSEQ multiplex PCR assay. The table comes from immuneACCESS by way of TCRdb, which keeps in-frame sequences with V and J called. Part of the clones is missing from these tables; in studies checked, under half for an unresolved V gene and the rest for unknown reasons. The sample records approximately 47,000 clones, 70% to 90% of which are singletons. The ten largest clones represent less than 3% of the sample. Sequencing was performed on peripheral blood. The receptors here all came from a woman aged 80 or over with COVID-19, enrolled during active disease.

This clone was seen more than once but under ten times. The CDR3 loop reads CASSGAVSGNTIYF. In DNA form, the CDR3 reads TGCGCCAGCAGCGGGGCAGTCTCTGGAAACACCATATATTTT. This sequence joins TRBV5-1 and TRBJ1-3; TRBD1 is a possible D gene (5 bases). Trimming left V 4 bases short and J 0 bases short, with 8 bases between. The CDR3 length is 14 residues. CDR1 and CDR2 (germline): SGHRS, YFSETQ. Full variable domain (remainder filled in from reference TRBV5-1 and TRBJ1-3): KAGVTQTPRYLIKTRGQQVTLSCSPISGHRSVSWYQQTPGQGLQFLFEYFSETQRNKGNFPGRFSGRQFSNSRSEMNVSTLELGDSALYLCASSGAVSGNTIYFGEGSWLTVV.

The chain joins TRBV2 to TRBJ2-3, with no clear D. Trimming took off 6 bases at V and 4 bases at J, with 17 bases between the two ends. The CDR3 sequence is 15 residues long. Per germline, CDR1 SNHLY and CDR2 FYNNEI. The CDR3 bases are TGTGCCAGCAGGGTAGAGCAGGTCAGTCCAGATACGCAGTATTTT. It encodes CASRVEQVSPDTQYF.

This sequence joins TRBV27 and TRBJ1-4; D is unclear. Trimming removed 6 bases at V and 6 bases at J, with 14 bases between. The CDR3 loop spans 14 amino acids. CDR1 and CDR2 from the germline V gene are MNHEY and SMNVEV (reference sequence). In DNA, the CDR3 is TGTGCCAGCAGAAACTCGGGCGGGGATGAAAAACTGTTTTTT. Translating gives CASRNSGGDEKLFF.

The count of this clone is one. The chain carries TRBV24-1 and TRBJ1-5; 7 positions match TRBD1. V lost 5 bases and J lost 6; bases outside the gene matches: 6. Germline V gene lookup returns CDR1 KGHDR and CDR2 SFDVKD. The CDR3 contains 14 residues. CDR3 loop: CATSGRDSLQPQHF. The CDR3 DNA reads as TGTGCCACCAGTGGTAGGGACAGTCTTCAGCCCCAGCATTTT.

This clone was observed once. The chain couples TRBV28 to TRBJ2-1; D is ambiguous. V lost 10 bases, J lost 3 bases, and 10 bases lay in between. Germline CDR1 reads MDHEN; CDR2 reads SYDVKM. The CDR3 length is 12 residues. The CDR3 region has the DNA TGTGCCACAAGAGGCAGCTACAATGAGCAGTTCTTC. Translation: CATRGSYNEQFF.

The J gene is TRBJ1-1, the V gene TRBV4-1; no definite D call. The CDR3 covers 13 residues. CDR1 MGHRA and CDR2 YSYEKL come from the germline V gene. V lost 2 bases to trimming and J lost 7 bases, with 11 bases between them. Here the CDR3 reads CASSQSGSREAFF. The DNA for the CDR3 is TGCGCCAGCAGCCAATCGGGATCCCGTGAAGCTTTCTTT.

The chain carries TRBV21-1 and TRBJ2-7; TRBD2 is the table's D call, not checked against the DNA. TRBV21-1 is assigned pseudogene status. The CDR3 has 13 residues. CDR3 amino acids: CASSHEDRVEQYF. The CDR3 DNA follows: TGTGCCAGCAGTCACGAGGATCGGGTCGAGCAGTACTTC.